This T cell receptor beta chain is drawn from a study of T cell responses to AZD1222 COVID-19 vaccine. Findings and caveats of the study: Only 5 or 6 people who got AZD1222 tested seropositive at baseline.

This table comes from immunoSEQ multiplex PCR, and its TCRdb copy is limited to in-frame clones, with some not included. The table has 70,000 to 95,000 clones, almost 90% seen once; the top ten hold over 1.1%. Pooled samples include second doses given at about 4 or 12 weeks. As concerns this clone: Its specificity is unknown.

The TCR sequence derives from an adult who received the AZD1222 COVID-19 vaccine. The sequences come from peripheral blood, collected 28 days after the second AZD1222 dose.

CDR3 in amino acids: CASSEGFSTYEQYF. The CDR3 nucleotides read TGCGCCAGCAGCGAGGGATTTTCCACCTACGAGCAGTACTTC. The chain is built from TRBV5-1 and TRBJ2-7; D may be TRBD2 (5 bases). The CDR3 runs to 14 residues. V lost 4 bases and J 2 bases, leaving 13 bases between the germline ends. In germline, CDR1 is SGHRS, CDR2 YFSETQ. The full variable domain, rest sourced from reference TRBV5-1 and TRBJ2-7, is KAGVTQTPRYLIKTRGQQVTLSCSPISGHRSVSWYQQTPGQGLQFLFEYFSETQRNKGNFPGRFSGRQFSNSRSEMNVSTLELGDSALYLCASSEGFSTYEQYFGPGTRLTVT.